This TCR beta chain stems from a study of blood T cell repertoires in COVID-19. Trimming removed 6 bases from V and 1 base from J, with 15 bases in between. Germline CDR1 and CDR2: MNHEY and SVGAGI. This CDR3 is 15 amino acids long. The data were produced by immunoSEQ multiplex PCR, yet TCRdb's version contains in-frame clones alone and is incomplete. Of around 300,000 clones listed, approximately 85% are singletons. This chain connects TRBV6-5 to TRBJ1-1, with D perhaps TRBD1 (5 bases). The specimen sequenced was peripheral blood. This clonotype was obtained from a woman in her 70s with acute or convalescent COVID-19. CDR3 nucleotide sequence: TGTGCCAGCAGCCCATCCGGGGGTAAGAACACTGAAGCTTTCTTT. It encodes CASSPSGGKNTEAFF.